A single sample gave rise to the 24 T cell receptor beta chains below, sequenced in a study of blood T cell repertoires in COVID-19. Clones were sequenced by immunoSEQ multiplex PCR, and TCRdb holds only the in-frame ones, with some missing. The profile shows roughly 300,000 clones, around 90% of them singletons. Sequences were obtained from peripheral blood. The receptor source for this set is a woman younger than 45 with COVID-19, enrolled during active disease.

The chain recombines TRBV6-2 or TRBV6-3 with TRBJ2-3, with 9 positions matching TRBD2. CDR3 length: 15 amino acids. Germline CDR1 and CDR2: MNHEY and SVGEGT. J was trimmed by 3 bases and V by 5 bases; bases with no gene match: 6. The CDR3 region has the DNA TGTGCCAGCAGTCAAAGGGGACTAGCAACAGATACGCAGTATTTT. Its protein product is CASSQRGLATDTQYF.

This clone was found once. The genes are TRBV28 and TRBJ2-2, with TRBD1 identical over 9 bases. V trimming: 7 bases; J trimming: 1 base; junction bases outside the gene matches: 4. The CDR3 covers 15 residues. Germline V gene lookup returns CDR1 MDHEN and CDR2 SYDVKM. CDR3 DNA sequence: TGTGCCAGCAAACAGGGGGCAGGGAACACCGGGGAGCTGTTTTTT. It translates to CASKQGAGNTGELFF.

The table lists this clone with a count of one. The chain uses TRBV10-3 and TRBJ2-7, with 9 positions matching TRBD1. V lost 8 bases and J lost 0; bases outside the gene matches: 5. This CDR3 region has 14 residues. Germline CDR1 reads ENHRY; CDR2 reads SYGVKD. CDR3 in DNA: TGTGCCATCCGTCCGGGACAGGGCTCCTACGAGCAGTACTTC. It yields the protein CAIRPGQGSYEQYF.

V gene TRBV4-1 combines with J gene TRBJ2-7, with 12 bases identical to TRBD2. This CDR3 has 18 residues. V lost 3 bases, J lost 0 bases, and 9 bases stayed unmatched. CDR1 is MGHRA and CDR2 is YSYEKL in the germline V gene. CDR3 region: CASSQALLAGGLSYEQYF. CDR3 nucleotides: TGCGCCAGCAGCCAGGCCCTACTAGCGGGAGGCCTCTCCTACGAGCAGTACTTC.

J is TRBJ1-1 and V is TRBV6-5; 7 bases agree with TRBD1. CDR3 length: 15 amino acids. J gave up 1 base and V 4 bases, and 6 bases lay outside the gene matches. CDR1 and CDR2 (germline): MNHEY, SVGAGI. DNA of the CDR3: TGTGCCAGCAGTTTCACAGGGGTGGGGAACACTGAAGCTTTCTTT. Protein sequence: CASSFTGVGNTEAFF.

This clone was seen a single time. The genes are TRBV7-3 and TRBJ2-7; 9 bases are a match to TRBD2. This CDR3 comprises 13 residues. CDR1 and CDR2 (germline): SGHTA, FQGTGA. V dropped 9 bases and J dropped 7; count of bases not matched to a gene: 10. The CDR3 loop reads CASALAGGEEQYF. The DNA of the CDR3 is TGTGCCAGTGCACTAGCGGGCGGGGAAGAGCAGTACTTC.

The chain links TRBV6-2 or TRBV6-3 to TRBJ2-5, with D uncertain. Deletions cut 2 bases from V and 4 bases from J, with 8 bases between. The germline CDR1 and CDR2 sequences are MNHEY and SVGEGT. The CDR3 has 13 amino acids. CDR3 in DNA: TGTGCCAGCAGTTACGACCCGGGAGAGACCCAGTACTTC. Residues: CASSYDPGETQYF.

CDR3 in DNA: TGTGCCAGTATCCCGAATGGGCAGGCCCTCTACACCTTC. Protein: CASIPNGQALYTF. The V gene is TRBV19, the J gene TRBJ1-2; no clear D gene. The CDR3 runs to 13 residues. In germline, CDR1 is LNHDA, CDR2 SQIVND (reference sequence). Trimming removed 7 bases at V and 10 bases at J, with 19 bases between.

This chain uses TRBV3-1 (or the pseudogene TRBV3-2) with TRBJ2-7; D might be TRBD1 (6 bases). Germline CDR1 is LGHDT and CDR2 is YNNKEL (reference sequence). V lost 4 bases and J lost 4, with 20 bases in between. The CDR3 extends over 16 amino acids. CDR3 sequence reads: CASSRQGQGTSYEQYF. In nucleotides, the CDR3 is TGTGCCAGCAGCCGCCAGGGGCAGGGAACAAGTTACGAGCAGTACTTC.

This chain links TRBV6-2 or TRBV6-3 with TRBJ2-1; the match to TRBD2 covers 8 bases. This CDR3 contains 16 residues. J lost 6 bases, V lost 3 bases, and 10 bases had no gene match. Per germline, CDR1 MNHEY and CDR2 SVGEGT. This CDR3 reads CASSYEAGVPRNEQFF. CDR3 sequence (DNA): TGTGCCAGCAGTTATGAAGCGGGAGTGCCTCGCAATGAGCAGTTCTTC.

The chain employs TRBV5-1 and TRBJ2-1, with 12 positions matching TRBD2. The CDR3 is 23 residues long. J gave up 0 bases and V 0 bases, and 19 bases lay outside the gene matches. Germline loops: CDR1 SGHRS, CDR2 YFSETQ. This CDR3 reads CASSLGPGASGRARLSSYNEQFF. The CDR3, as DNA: TGCGCCAGCAGCTTGGGCCCTGGGGCTAGCGGGAGGGCCAGACTTAGCTCCTACAATGAGCAGTTCTTC.

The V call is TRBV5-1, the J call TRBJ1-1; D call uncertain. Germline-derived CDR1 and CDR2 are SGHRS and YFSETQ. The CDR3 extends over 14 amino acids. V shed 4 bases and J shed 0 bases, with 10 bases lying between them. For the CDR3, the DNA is TGCGCCAGCAGCCTATTGCCGATGAACACTGAAGCTTTCTTT. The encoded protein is CASSLLPMNTEAFF.

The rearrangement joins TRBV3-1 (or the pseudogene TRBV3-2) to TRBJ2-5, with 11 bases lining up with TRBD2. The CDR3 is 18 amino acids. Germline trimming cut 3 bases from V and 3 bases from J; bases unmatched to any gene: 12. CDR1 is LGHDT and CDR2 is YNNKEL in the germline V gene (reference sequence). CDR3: CASSHEPEGLAAEETQYF. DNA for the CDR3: TGTGCCAGCAGCCATGAGCCTGAGGGACTAGCGGCCGAAGAGACCCAGTACTTC.

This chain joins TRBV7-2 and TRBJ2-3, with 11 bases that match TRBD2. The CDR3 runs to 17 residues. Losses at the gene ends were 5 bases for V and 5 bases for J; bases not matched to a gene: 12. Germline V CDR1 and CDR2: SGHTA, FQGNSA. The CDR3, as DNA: TGTGCCAGCAGCCCAGGGGTAGCGGGAGGGCGCGTAGATACGCAGTATTTT. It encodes CASSPGVAGGRVDTQYF.

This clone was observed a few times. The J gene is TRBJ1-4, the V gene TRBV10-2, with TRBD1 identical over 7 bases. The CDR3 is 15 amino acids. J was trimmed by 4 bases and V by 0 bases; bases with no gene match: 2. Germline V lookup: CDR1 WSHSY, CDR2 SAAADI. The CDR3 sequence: CASSESGQDNEKLFF. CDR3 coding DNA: TGCGCCAGCAGTGAGTCTGGACAGGATAATGAAAAACTGTTTTTT.

The CDR3 nucleotides are TGTGCCAGCAGCCAGCGCGGGACTAGCGGGGAAGAGACCCAGTACTTC. Translating gives CASSQRGTSGEETQYF. V is TRBV4-2 and J is TRBJ2-5, with 13 bases fitting TRBD2. Germline CDR1 is LGHNA and CDR2 is YNFKEQ. V trimming: 3 bases; J trimming: 3 bases; junction bases outside the gene matches: 4. CDR3 size: 16 residues.

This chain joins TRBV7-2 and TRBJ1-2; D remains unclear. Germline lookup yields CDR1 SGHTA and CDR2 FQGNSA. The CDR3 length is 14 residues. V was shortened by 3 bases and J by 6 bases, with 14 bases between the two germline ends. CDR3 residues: CASSFFTRLDGYTF. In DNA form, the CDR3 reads TGTGCCAGCAGCTTCTTCACGCGCTTAGATGGCTACACCTTC.

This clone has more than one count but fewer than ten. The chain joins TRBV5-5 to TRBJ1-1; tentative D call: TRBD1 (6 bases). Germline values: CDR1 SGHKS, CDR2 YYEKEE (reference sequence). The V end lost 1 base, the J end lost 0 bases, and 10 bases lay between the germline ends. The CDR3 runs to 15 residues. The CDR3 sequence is CASSLKQGLNTEAFF. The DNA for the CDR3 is TGTGCCAGCAGCTTGAAACAGGGATTGAACACTGAAGCTTTCTTT.

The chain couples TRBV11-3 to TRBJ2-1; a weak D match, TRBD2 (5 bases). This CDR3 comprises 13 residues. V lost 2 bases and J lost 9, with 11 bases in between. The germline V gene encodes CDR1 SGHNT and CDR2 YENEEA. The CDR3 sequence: CASSLSRESEQFF. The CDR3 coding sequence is TGTGCCAGCAGCTTATCTAGGGAGAGTGAGCAGTTCTTC. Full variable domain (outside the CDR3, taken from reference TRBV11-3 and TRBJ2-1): EAGVVQSPRYKIIEKKQPVAFWCNPISGHNTLYWYLQNLGQGPELLIRYENEEAVDDSQLPKDRFSAERLKGVDSTLKIQPAELGDSAVYLCASSLSRESEQFFGPGTRLTVL.

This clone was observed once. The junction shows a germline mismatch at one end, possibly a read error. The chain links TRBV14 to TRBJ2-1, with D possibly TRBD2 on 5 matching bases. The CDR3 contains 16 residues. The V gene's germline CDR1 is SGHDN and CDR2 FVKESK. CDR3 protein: CASSQDRGTAYHEQFF. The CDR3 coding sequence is TGTGCCAGCAGCCAAGACCGGGGTACTGCCTACCATGAGCAGTTCTTC.

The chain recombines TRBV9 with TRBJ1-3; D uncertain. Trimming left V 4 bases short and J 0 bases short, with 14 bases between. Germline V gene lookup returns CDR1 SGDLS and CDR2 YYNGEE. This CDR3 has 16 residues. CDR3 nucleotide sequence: TGTGCCAGCAGCCCCACTTCAGGATCCTCTGGAAACACCATATATTTT. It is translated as CASSPTSGSSGNTIYF.

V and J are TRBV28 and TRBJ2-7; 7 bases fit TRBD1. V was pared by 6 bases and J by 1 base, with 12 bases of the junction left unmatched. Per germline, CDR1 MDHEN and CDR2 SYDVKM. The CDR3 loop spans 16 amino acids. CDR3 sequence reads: CASSPGTASKSYEQYF. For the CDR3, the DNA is TGTGCCAGCAGCCCCGGGACAGCTTCTAAATCCTACGAGCAGTACTTC. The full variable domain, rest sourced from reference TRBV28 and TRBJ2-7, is DVKVTQSSRYLVKRTGEKVFLECVQDMDHENMFWYRQDPGLGLRLIYFSYDVKMKEKGDIPEGYSVSREKKERFSLILESASTNQTSMYLCASSPGTASKSYEQYFGPGTRLTVT.

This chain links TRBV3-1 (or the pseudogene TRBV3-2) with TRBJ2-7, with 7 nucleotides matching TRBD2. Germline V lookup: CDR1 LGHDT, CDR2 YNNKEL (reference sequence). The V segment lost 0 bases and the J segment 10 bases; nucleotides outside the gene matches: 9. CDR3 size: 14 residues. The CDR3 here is CASSQDLAVPRQYF. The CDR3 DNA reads TGTGCCAGCAGCCAAGACCTAGCGGTACCGCGACAGTACTTC.

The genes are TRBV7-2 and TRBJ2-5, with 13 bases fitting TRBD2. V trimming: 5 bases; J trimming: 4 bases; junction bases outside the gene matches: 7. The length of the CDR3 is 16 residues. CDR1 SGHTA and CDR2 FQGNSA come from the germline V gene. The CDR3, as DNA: TGTGCCAGCAGCCCTAGGACTAGCGGGAGTCGAGAGACCCAGTACTTC. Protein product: CASSPRTSGSRETQYF.